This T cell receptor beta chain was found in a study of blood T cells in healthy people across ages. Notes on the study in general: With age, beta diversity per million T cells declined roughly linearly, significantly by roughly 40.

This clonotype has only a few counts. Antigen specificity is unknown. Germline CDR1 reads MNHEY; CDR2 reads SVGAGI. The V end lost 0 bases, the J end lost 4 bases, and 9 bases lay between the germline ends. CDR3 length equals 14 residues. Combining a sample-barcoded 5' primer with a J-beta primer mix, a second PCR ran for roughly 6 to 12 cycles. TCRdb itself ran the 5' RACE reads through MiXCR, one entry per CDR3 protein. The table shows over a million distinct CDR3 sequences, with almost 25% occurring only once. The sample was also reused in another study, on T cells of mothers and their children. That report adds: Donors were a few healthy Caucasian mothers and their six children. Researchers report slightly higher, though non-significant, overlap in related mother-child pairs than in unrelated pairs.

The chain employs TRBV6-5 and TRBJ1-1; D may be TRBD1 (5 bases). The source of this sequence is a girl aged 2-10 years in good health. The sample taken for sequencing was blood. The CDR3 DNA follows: TGTGCCAGCAGTTACTCTTTAGGGACCACTGAAGCTTTCTTT. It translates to CASSYSLGTTEAFF.